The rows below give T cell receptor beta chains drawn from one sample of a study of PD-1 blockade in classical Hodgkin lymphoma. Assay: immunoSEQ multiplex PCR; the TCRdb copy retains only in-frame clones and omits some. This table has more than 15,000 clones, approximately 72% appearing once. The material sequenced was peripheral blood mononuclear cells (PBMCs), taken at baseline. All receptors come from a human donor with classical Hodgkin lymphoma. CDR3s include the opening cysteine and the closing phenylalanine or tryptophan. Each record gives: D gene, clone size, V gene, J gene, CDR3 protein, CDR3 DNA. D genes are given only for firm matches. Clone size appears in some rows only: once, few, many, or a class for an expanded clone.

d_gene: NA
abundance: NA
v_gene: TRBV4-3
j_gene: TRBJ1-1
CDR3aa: CASSQDTGLNTEAFF
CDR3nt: TGCGCCAGCAGCCAAGATACAGGTTTGAACACTGAAGCTTTCTTT

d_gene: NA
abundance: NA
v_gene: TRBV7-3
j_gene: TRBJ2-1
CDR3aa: CASSFLANEQFF
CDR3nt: TGTGCCAGCAGCTTCCTAGCGAATGAGCAGTTCTTC

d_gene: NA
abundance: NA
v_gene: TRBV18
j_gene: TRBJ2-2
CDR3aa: CASSPRSTDTGELFF
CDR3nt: TGTGCCAGCTCACCTAGGAGCACTGACACCGGGGAGCTGTTTTTT

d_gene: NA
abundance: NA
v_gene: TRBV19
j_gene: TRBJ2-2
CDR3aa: CASSIVAEYTGELFF
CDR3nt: TGTGCCAGTAGTATAGTGGCGGAATACACCGGGGAGCTGTTTTTT

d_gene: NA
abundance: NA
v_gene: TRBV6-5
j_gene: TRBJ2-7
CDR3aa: CATSPGSSYEQYF
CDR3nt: TGTGCTACTAGCCCCGGGAGCAGCTACGAGCAGTACTTC

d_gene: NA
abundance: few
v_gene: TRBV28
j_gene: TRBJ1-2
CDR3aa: CAILSEGYTF
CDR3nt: TGTGCCATCTTGAGTGAGGGCTACACCTTC

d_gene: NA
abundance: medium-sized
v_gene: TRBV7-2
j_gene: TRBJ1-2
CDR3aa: CASTMAPGGGYGYTF
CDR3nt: TGTGCCAGCACCATGGCCCCGGGGGGGGGCTATGGCTACACCTTC

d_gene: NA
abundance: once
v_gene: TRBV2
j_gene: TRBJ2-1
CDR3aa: CASSEWDYNEQFF
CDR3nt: TGTGCCAGCAGTGAATGGGATTACAATGAGCAGTTCTTC

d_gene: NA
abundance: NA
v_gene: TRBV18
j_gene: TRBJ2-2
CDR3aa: CASSPLGVFTDTGELFF
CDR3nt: TGTGCCAGCTCACCACTTGGGGTTTTTACGGACACCGGGGAGCTGTTTTTT

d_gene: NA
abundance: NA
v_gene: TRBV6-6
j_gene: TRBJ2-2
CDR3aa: CASSYLLATGELFF
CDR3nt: TGTGCCAGCAGTTACCTCCTAGCCACCGGGGAGCTGTTTTTT

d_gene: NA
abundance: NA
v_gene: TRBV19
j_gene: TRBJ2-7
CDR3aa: CASSPVQGYEQYF
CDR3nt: TGTGCCAGTAGCCCCGTACAGGGATACGAGCAGTACTTC

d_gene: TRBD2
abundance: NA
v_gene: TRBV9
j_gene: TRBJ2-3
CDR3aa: CASSVVPTSAQGGTQYF
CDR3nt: TGTGCCAGCAGCGTAGTACCGACTAGCGCCCAAGGCGGTACGCAGTATTTT

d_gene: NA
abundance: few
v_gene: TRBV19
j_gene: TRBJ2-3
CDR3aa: CASSIDRGETYTDTQYF
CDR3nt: TGTGCCAGTAGTATAGATCGTGGGGAAACCTACACAGATACGCAGTATTTT

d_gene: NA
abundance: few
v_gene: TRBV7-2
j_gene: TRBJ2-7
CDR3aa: CASSLTLREQYF
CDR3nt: TGTGCCAGCAGCTTAACCCTCCGGGAGCAGTACTTC

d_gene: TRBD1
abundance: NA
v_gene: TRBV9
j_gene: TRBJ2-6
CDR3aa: CASSIGGRTGTFSGANVLTF
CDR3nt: TGTGCCAGCAGCATAGGGGGAAGGACAGGAACGTTCTCTGGGGCCAACGTCCTGACTTTC

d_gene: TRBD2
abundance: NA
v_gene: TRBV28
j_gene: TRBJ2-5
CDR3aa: CATSRAGGPLETQYF
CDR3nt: TGTGCCACCTCGCGAGCGGGGGGGCCGTTAGAGACCCAGTACTTC

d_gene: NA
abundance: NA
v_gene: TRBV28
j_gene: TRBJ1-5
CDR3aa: CASRWGPNQPQHF
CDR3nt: TGTGCCAGCAGGTGGGGCCCCAATCAGCCCCAGCATTTT

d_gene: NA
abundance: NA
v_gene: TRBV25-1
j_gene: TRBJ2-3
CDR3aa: CASSDPDRTDTQYF
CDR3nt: TGTGCCAGCAGTGATCCCGACCGTACAGATACGCAGTATTTT

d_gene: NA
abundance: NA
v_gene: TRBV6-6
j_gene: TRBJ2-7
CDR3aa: CASSNEDRAYEQYF
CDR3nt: TGTGCCAGCAGTAATGAGGACAGAGCCTACGAGCAGTACTTC

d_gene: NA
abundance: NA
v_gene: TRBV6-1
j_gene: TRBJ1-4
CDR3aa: CAISWSLTNEKLFF
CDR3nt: TGTGCCATTTCCTGGTCCTTAACTAATGAAAAACTGTTTTTT

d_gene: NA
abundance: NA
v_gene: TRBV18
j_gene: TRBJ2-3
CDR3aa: CASSPWRGGTDTQYF
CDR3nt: TGTGCCAGCTCACCCTGGAGGGGAGGCACAGATACGCAGTATTTT

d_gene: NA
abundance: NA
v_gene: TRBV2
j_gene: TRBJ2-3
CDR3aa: CASSERGIGTDTQYF
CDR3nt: TGTGCCAGCAGTGAACGAGGGATCGGCACAGATACGCAGTATTTT